Following are 14 T cell receptor beta chains from one sample sequenced in a study of cytomegalovirus exposure and HLA in healthy donors. The data were produced by immunoSEQ multiplex PCR, yet TCRdb's version contains in-frame clones alone and is incomplete. The sample carries some 60,000 clones, approximately 96% recorded once. Sequencing was performed on PBMCs. These receptor sequences come from a man younger than 30 in good health and CMV-seronegative.

The chain couples TRBV27 to TRBJ1-1; D is perhaps TRBD1 (5 bases). Trimming cost V 3 bases and J 5 bases, with 19 bases left between them. Germline V CDR1 and CDR2: MNHEY, SMNVEV (reference sequence). CDR3 length: 16 residues. The CDR3 reads CASSFLGRGIMTEAFF. In DNA form, the CDR3 reads TGTGCCAGCAGTTTTTTGGGCCGGGGGATAATGACTGAAGCTTTCTTT.

The chain joins TRBV30 to TRBJ1-1; TRBD1 aligns across 8 bases. Germline V gives CDR1 GTSNPN, CDR2 SVGIG (reference sequence). V lost 7 bases and J lost 4; bases outside the gene matches: 8. This CDR3 contains 13 residues. The CDR3 region is CAFRGQVITEAFF. The CDR3 nucleotides are TGTGCCTTCAGGGGACAGGTAATCACTGAAGCTTTCTTT.

The genes are TRBV6-5 and TRBJ1-5, with TRBD1 as a possible D gene (5 bases). Trimming took off 5 bases at V and 4 bases at J, with 12 bases between the two ends. CDR3 size: 14 residues. Germline V CDR1 and CDR2: MNHEY, SVGAGI. CDR3 coding DNA: TGTGCCAGCAGTCCGGCGGGGCCGAATCAGCCCCAGCATTTT. Amino acid sequence: CASSPAGPNQPQHF.

The chain has TRBV29-1 and TRBJ2-2; 7 bases fit TRBD2. The V and J ends lost 1 base and 4 bases, in that order; junction bases with no gene match: 6. The CDR3 sequence is 15 residues long. Germline V gene sequence: CDR1 SQVTM, CDR2 ANQGSEA. CDR3 bases: TGCAGCGTTGAAGTGGGAGGGAGGGGCACCGGGGAGCTGTTTTTT. It codes for CSVEVGGRGTGELFF.

The chain joins TRBV9 to TRBJ1-5; TRBD1 aligns across 8 bases. The germline V gene has CDR1 SGDLS and CDR2 YYNGEE. The CDR3 contains 15 residues. The ends lost 3 bases at V and 4 bases at J; junction bases unmatched: 6. CDR3 amino acids: CASSAFGTGNQPQHF. The DNA for the CDR3 is TGTGCCAGCAGCGCATTCGGGACAGGTAATCAGCCCCAGCATTTT. The entire variable domain, with the rest obtained from reference TRBV9 and TRBJ1-5, is as follows: DSGVTQTPKHLITATGQRVTLRCSPRSGDLSVYWYQQSLDQGLQFLIQYYNGEERAKGNILERFSAQQFPDLHSELNLSSLELGDSALYFCASSAFGTGNQPQHFGDGTRLSIL.

The rearrangement joins TRBV2 to TRBJ2-7; TRBD1 agrees at 10 bases. This CDR3 is built from 14 residues. The germline V gene encodes CDR1 SNHLY and CDR2 FYNNEI. The J segment lost 9 bases and the V segment lost 7 bases, leaving 12 bases of the junction unmatched. The CDR3: CASTPATGGEGQYF. For the CDR3, the DNA is TGTGCCAGCACCCCGGCGACAGGGGGCGAAGGGCAGTACTTC.

The V and J genes are TRBV18 and TRBJ2-5; D is perhaps TRBD1 (5 bases). CDR1 and CDR2 from the germline V gene are KGHSH and LQKENI. The germline V and J ends were trimmed by 2 bases and 4 bases, with 14 bases remaining between them. This CDR3 comprises 15 residues. The CDR3 loop is CASSPVRASGETQYF. The CDR3, as DNA: TGTGCCAGCTCACCAGTCAGGGCATCGGGAGAGACCCAGTACTTC.

This chain connects TRBV25-1 to TRBJ2-7, with TRBD1 matching 7 bases. The CDR3 is made up of 14 amino acids. V was pared by 1 base and J by 3 bases, with 3 bases of the junction left unmatched. Germline values: CDR1 MGHDK, CDR2 SYGVNS. Written as DNA, the CDR3 is TGTGCCAGCAGTGAATGGGACAGAATCTACGAGCAGTACTTC. Translation: CASSEWDRIYEQYF.

A single count supports this clone. V and J are TRBV7-8 and TRBJ2-5, with D possibly matching TRBD1 (6 bases). The length of the CDR3 is 15 residues. Germline CDR1 and CDR2: SGHVS and FQNEAQ. V was trimmed by 6 bases and J by 1 base, leaving 15 bases between them. In DNA form, the CDR3 reads TGTGCCAGCAGGAAAGAACGGACAGTCCAAGAGACCCAGTACTTC. Translation gives CASRKERTVQETQYF. The whole variable domain, remainder taken from reference TRBV7-8 and TRBJ2-5, is GAGVSQSPRYKVAKRGQDVALRCDPISGHVSLFWYQQALGQGPEFLTYFQNEAQLDKSGLPSDRFFAERPEGSVSTLKIQRTQQEDSAVYLCASRKERTVQETQYFGPGTRLLVL.

The chain combines TRBV5-1 with TRBJ2-7, with no clear D. The CDR3 totals 15 residues. In germline, CDR1 is SGHRS, CDR2 YFSETQ. V was trimmed by 4 bases and J by 0 bases, leaving 14 bases between them. CDR3 sequence: CASSPDTISSYEQYF. CDR3 nucleotide sequence: TGCGCCAGCAGCCCTGACACGATCAGCTCCTACGAGCAGTACTTC.

The chain carries TRBV5-3 and TRBJ2-1; TRBD2 matches 8 bases. TRBV5-3 is an ORF for which the function is uncertain. The CDR3 sequence is 15 residues long. V was pared by 5 bases and J by 0 bases, with 4 bases of the junction left unmatched. The chain's CDR3 is CARRAGTSSYNEQFF. CDR3 nucleotide sequence: TGTGCCAGAAGGGCCGGGACTAGCTCCTACAATGAGCAGTTCTTC.

This clone was picked up one time. The V and J genes are TRBV28 and TRBJ1-3, with D tentatively TRBD1 (5 bases). The germline V gene encodes CDR1 MDHEN and CDR2 SYDVKM. V was cut by 8 bases and J by 2 bases, with 13 bases left in between. The CDR3 length is 14 residues. The CDR3 bases are TGTGCCAGCTCCCAGCGGGGGGCTGGAAACACCATATATTTT. Its protein is CASSQRGAGNTIYF.

The chain carries TRBV7-8 and TRBJ1-1; no clear D. Deletions cut 3 bases from V and 5 bases from J, with 7 bases between. Germline V gene lookup returns CDR1 SGHVS and CDR2 FQNEAQ. CDR3 length: 12 residues. DNA for the CDR3: TGTGCCAGCAGCTTCGGTAAAACTGAAGCTTTCTTT. Its protein product is CASSFGKTEAFF.

This chain uses TRBV5-6 with TRBJ2-1, with 12 bases aligning to TRBD2. The trim removed 4 bases at V and 8 bases at J, leaving 7 bases unmatched. Germline V lookup: CDR1 SGHDT, CDR2 YYEEEE. The CDR3 is 15 residues long. Here the CDR3 DNA reads TGTGCCAGCAGCCGACTAGCGGGAGTATCTCATGAGCAGTTCTTC. It yields the protein CASSRLAGVSHEQFF.